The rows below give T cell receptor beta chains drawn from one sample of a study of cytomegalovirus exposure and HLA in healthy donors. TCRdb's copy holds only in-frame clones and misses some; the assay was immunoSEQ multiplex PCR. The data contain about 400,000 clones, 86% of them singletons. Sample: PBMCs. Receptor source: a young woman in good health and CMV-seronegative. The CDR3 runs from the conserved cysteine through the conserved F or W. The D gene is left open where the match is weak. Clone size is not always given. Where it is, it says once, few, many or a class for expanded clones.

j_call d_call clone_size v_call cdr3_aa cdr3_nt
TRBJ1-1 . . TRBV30 CAWNAGTNTEAFF TGTGCCTGGAATGCCGGGACTAACACTGAAGCTTTCTTT
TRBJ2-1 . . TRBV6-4 CATALVQGSNEQFF TGTGCCACCGCCCTCGTGCAGGGGAGTAATGAGCAGTTCTTC
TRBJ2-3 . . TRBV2 CASSDTPFTDTQYF TGTGCCAGCAGTGACACTCCTTTCACAGATACGCAGTATTTT
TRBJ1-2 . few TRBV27 CASSPYGYGYTF TGTGCCAGCAGTCCATACGGGTATGGCTACACCTTC
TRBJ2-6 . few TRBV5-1 CASSPSPVSGANVLTF TGCGCCAGCAGCCCCTCCCCAGTCTCTGGGGCCAACGTCCTGACTTTC
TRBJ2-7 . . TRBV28 CASSFPQGDEQYF TGTGCCAGCAGTTTCCCACAGGGCGACGAGCAGTACTTC
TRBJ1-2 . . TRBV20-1 CSGKRGQGYTF TGCAGTGGAAAACGGGGTCAAGGCTACACCTTC
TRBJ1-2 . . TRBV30 CAWTPVGGGYTF TGTGCCTGGACCCCCGTGGGAGGTGGCTACACCTTC
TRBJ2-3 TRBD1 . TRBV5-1 CASSSKDREVDTQYF TGCGCCAGCAGCTCCAAGGACAGGGAAGTAGATACGCAGTATTTT
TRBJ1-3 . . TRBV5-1 CASSLTTGGSGNTIYF TGCGCCAGCAGCCTCACGACAGGCGGCTCTGGAAACACCATATATTTT
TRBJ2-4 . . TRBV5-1 CASSDTSLAKNIQYF TGCGCCAGCAGCGATACGAGCCTAGCCAAAAACATTCAGTACTTC
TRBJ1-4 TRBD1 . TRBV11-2 CASSSPGQGDEKLFF TGTGCCAGCAGCTCTCCGGGACAGGGGGATGAAAAACTGTTTTTT
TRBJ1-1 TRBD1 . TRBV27 CASSSWTGNTEAFF TGTGCCAGCAGTTCCTGGACAGGGAACACTGAAGCTTTCTTT
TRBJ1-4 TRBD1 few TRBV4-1 CASSRESSGGNEKLFF TGCGCCAGCAGCCGAGAATCCTCAGGGGGTAATGAAAAACTGTTTTTT
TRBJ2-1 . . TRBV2 CASCGKARDSYNEQFF TGTGCCAGCTGCGGGAAGGCGAGGGACTCCTACAATGAGCAGTTCTTC
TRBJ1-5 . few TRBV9 CASSVGGGNQPQHF TGTGCCAGCAGCGTAGGAGGAGGCAATCAGCCCCAGCATTTT
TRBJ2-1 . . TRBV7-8 CASSPGQGRGDEQFF TGTGCCAGCAGCCCCGGACAGGGGCGGGGGGATGAGCAGTTCTTC
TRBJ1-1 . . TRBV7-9 CASSFPGDQLNTEAFF TGTGCCAGCAGCTTCCCAGGGGACCAACTGAACACTGAAGCTTTCTTT
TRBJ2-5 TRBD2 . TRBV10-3 CAISVGGGIQETQYF TGTGCCATCAGTGTTGGCGGGGGGATCCAAGAGACCCAGTACTTC
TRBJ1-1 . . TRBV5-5 CASSLDRATEAFF TGTGCCAGCAGCTTGGACAGGGCCACTGAAGCTTTCTTT
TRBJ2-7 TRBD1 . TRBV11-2 CASSPLTGGSEQYF TGTGCCAGCAGCCCCCTGACAGGGGGCTCCGAGCAGTACTTC
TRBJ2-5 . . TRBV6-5 CASRREMETQYF TGTGCCAGCAGGAGGGAGATGGAGACCCAGTACTTC
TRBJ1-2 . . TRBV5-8 CASSLKGAGVYNYGYTF TGTGCCAGCAGCTTGAAAGGGGCAGGGGTTTATAACTATGGCTACACCTTC
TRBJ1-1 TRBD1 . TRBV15 CATSRGRNRGTEAFF TGTGCCACCAGCAGAGGGCGGAACAGGGGGACTGAAGCTTTCTTT
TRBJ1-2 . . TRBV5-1 CASSLAGGRAYYGYTF TGCGCCAGCAGCTTGGCGGGGGGCAGGGCGTACTATGGCTACACCTTC
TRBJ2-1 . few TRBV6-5 CASSYSGGVNEQFF TGTGCCAGCAGTTACTCGGGGGGAGTCAATGAGCAGTTCTTC
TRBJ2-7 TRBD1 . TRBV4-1 CASSQVHGQGTSYEQYF TGCGCCAGCAGCCAAGTTCACGGACAGGGGACCTCCTACGAGCAGTACTTC
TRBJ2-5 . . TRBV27 CASSNWRRETQYF TGTGCCAGCAGTAATTGGAGGAGAGAGACCCAGTACTTC
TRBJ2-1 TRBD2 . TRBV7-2 CASSLAAGTNNEQFF TGTGCCAGCAGCTTAGCAGCGGGGACCAACAATGAGCAGTTCTTC